The 23 T cell receptor beta chains reported below all come from one sample, sequenced in a study of control samples from healthy donors and cancer patients. Using immunoSEQ multiplex PCR, the repertoire was profiled, and TCRdb retains in-frame clones only, with some absent. The table shows roughly 51,000 clones, with roughly nine tenths occurring only once. Source material: PBMCs. The receptors come from a man in his forties or fifties with colorectal cancer.

The chain joins TRBV6-5 to TRBJ2-2; 7 bases map to TRBD1. After removal of 8 bases from V and 4 bases from J, the junction contained 7 bases not matched to a gene. The CDR3 runs 14 residues. Germline V gene sequence: CDR1 MNHEY, CDR2 SVGAGI. DNA for the CDR3: TGTGCCAGCTTTACAGGGGATTTCACCGGGGAGCTGTTTTTT. Translation: CASFTGDFTGELFF.

The chain couples TRBV6-5 to TRBJ1-4, with TRBD1 identical over 10 bases. Trimming took 5 bases from V and 7 from J; bases not matched to a gene: 7. Looked up from germline, CDR1 is MNHEY and CDR2 is SVGAGI. The CDR3 is made up of 15 amino acids. Written as DNA, the CDR3 is TGTGCCAGCAGTACTGGGACAGGGGTGTTTGAAAAACTGTTTTTT. Amino acid sequence: CASSTGTGVFEKLFF.

A single count supports this clone. The gene calls are TRBV28 and TRBJ2-7; unclear D gene. The CDR3 contains 12 residues. CDR1 and CDR2 (germline): MDHEN, SYDVKM. Trimming took off 10 bases at V and 0 bases at J, with 10 bases between the two ends. This chain's CDR3 is CATERDSYEQYF. CDR3 DNA: TGTGCCACCGAAAGGGACTCCTACGAGCAGTACTTC.

The rearrangement uses TRBV3-1 (or the pseudogene TRBV3-2) and TRBJ2-7, with 9 bases that match TRBD1. This CDR3 is 16 amino acids long. The germline V gene has CDR1 LGHDT and CDR2 YNNKEL (reference sequence). V shed 4 bases and J 0 bases; nucleotides not matched to a gene: 7. This CDR3 reads CASSLGTGSSSYEQYF. The CDR3 DNA sequence: TGTGCCAGCAGCCTGGGGACAGGGTCCAGCTCCTACGAGCAGTACTTC.

The J gene is TRBJ2-2, the V gene TRBV28, with 9 positions matching TRBD1. The CDR3 has 17 amino acids. The germline CDR1 and CDR2 sequences are MDHEN and SYDVKM. V lost 8 bases, J lost 3 bases, and 13 bases stayed unmatched. The CDR3 sequence: CASVPYPGQGHTGELFF. The CDR3 nucleotides are TGTGCCAGCGTCCCTTATCCGGGACAGGGTCACACCGGGGAGCTGTTTTTT.

The CDR3 reads CASSIGQQYEQFF. In DNA form, the CDR3 reads TGCGCCAGCAGCATAGGACAACAATATGAGCAGTTCTTC. The chain joins TRBV5-1 to TRBJ2-1, with a tentative D call TRBD1 (5 bases). In germline, CDR1 is SGHRS, CDR2 YFSETQ. V was clipped by 4 bases and J by 8 bases, with 13 bases between them. The CDR3 totals 13 residues.

The chain recombines TRBV5-1 with TRBJ2-7; D uncertain. The CDR3 extends over 12 amino acids. Trimming removed 1 base at V and 0 bases at J, with 2 bases between. Germline assignment: CDR1 SGHRS and CDR2 YFSETQ. The CDR3 loop is CASSLSSYEQYF. The DNA for the CDR3 is TGCGCCAGCAGCTTGAGCTCCTACGAGCAGTACTTC.

V usage is TRBV7-2 and J usage is TRBJ2-7, with 9 bases identical to TRBD1. Looked up from germline, CDR1 is SGHTA and CDR2 is FQGNSA. The CDR3 runs to 16 residues. J was trimmed by 2 bases and V by 3 bases; bases with no gene match: 8. The DNA of the CDR3 is TGTGCCAGCAGCTTTGGGGCCCGACAGGGGGCCTACGAGCAGTACTTC. Encoded protein: CASSFGARQGAYEQYF.

V and J are TRBV18 and TRBJ2-1; D not certain. With 4 bases removed from V and 5 bases from J, the gap between germline ends came to 12 bases. This CDR3 is 14 amino acids long. Germline assignment: CDR1 KGHSH and CDR2 LQKENI. The CDR3 region has the DNA TGTGCCAGCTCACTTGCCGTCGCCGACAATGAGCAGTTCTTC. As protein: CASSLAVADNEQFF.

The chain recombines TRBV11-2 with TRBJ2-7; a weak D match, TRBD2 (5 bases). The CDR3 runs 15 residues. In germline, CDR1 is SGHAT, CDR2 FQNNGV. The V and J ends lost 7 bases and 7 bases respectively, with 23 bases between them. The CDR3 nucleotides read TGTGCCAGCACCCCGGCCGGAGGACCCCAAAGGGAGCAGTACTTC. This sequence encodes CASTPAGGPQREQYF.

V and J are TRBV5-6 and TRBJ1-4, with D tentatively TRBD1 (5 bases). Germline assignment: CDR1 SGHDT and CDR2 YYEEEE. The V end was cut by 0 bases, the J end by 13 bases, with 10 bases between. This CDR3 comprises 12 residues. CDR3 sequence reads: CASSLAAGLLFF. Here the CDR3 DNA reads TGTGCCAGCAGCTTGGCCGCGGGACTACTGTTTTTT.

The genes are TRBV3-1 (or the pseudogene TRBV3-2) and TRBJ1-6; tentatively, D is TRBD1 (5 bases). Trimming stripped 0 bases from V and 8 bases from J, with 14 bases between. CDR1 LGHDT and CDR2 YNNKEL come from the germline V gene (reference sequence). This CDR3 comprises 16 residues. CDR3 loop: CASSQDTRGAYSPLHF. The CDR3 nucleotides read TGTGCCAGCAGCCAAGATACGAGGGGCGCGTATTCACCCCTCCACTTT.

The chain employs TRBV2 and TRBJ1-2; TRBD1 agrees at 10 bases. The CDR3 has 14 amino acids. Germline trimming cut 6 bases from V and 4 bases from J; bases unmatched to any gene: 5. From germline, CDR1 is SNHLY and CDR2 FYNNEI. The CDR3 region is CASRRTGGVYGYTF. The CDR3 nucleotides are TGTGCCAGCAGACGGACAGGGGGAGTCTATGGCTACACCTTC.

The J gene is TRBJ1-5, the V gene TRBV5-8, with 8 bases lining up with TRBD1. V was pared by 4 bases and J by 2 bases, with 5 bases of the junction left unmatched. This CDR3 comprises 15 residues. Germline V gene data show CDR1 as SGHTS and CDR2 as YDEGEE. DNA of the CDR3: TGTGCCAGCAGCATAGGGACAGGACGCAATCAGCCCCAGCATTTT. Encoded protein: CASSIGTGRNQPQHF. Full variable domain (outside the CDR3, taken from reference TRBV5-8 and TRBJ1-5): EAGVTQSPTHLIKTRGQQATLRCSPISGHTSVYWYQQALGLGLQFLLWYDEGEERNRGNFPPRFSGRQFPNYSSELNVNALELEDSALYLCASSIGTGRNQPQHFGDGTRLSIL.

This sequence joins TRBV6-1 and TRBJ2-4; D call uncertain. The V end was cut by 3 bases, the J end by 7 bases, with 13 bases between. In germline, CDR1 is MNHNS, CDR2 SASEGT. The CDR3 sequence is 14 residues long. Here the CDR3 DNA reads TGTGCCAGCAGTGATTGGACGTTAGGCAACATTCAGTACTTC. Amino acids: CASSDWTLGNIQYF.

This clone has more than one count but fewer than ten. The chain is built from TRBV7-9 and TRBJ1-1; D perhaps matches TRBD1 (6 bases). V dropped 4 bases and J dropped 6 bases, with 9 bases sitting between them. The germline CDR1 and CDR2 sequences are SEHNR and FQNEAQ (reference sequence). The CDR3 has 12 amino acids. The CDR3, as DNA: TGTGCCAGCAGCTGGGGGGGCGCTGAAGCTTTCTTT. It is translated as CASSWGGAEAFF.

This chain connects TRBV5-1 to TRBJ2-7; the match to TRBD1 covers 10 bases. Germline CDR1 and CDR2: SGHRS and YFSETQ. J gave up 2 bases and V 4 bases, and 3 bases lay outside the gene matches. The CDR3 has 14 residues. CDR3 protein: CASSKGQGAYEQYF. The CDR3 DNA reads TGCGCCAGCAGCAAAGGACAGGGGGCCTACGAGCAGTACTTC.

The chain employs TRBV11-3 and TRBJ2-2, with D maybe TRBD1 (6 bases). The germline V gene has CDR1 SGHNT and CDR2 YENEEA. Trimming removed 1 base at V and 2 bases at J, with 11 bases between. This CDR3 is built from 16 residues. CDR3 nucleotides: TGTGCCAGCAGCTTAGGTACAGGGATCAACACCGGGGAGCTGTTTTTT. Its protein product is CASSLGTGINTGELFF.

This chain links TRBV6-6 with TRBJ2-6; 8 nucleotides agree with TRBD1. Germline CDR1 MNHNY, CDR2 SVGAGI (reference sequence). V shed 5 bases, J shed 2 bases, and the junction held 8 bases outside the gene matches. CDR3 length: 17 residues. The DNA for the CDR3 is TGTGCCAGCAGTCTCAGGACAGGGTTGGCTGGGGCCAACGTCCTGACTTTC. The encoded protein is CASSLRTGLAGANVLTF.

This clone was observed a handful of times. The chain combines TRBV7-9 with TRBJ2-7; 9 nucleotides match TRBD1. The V gene end was trimmed by 5 bases and the J gene end by 1 base; junction bases not matched to a gene: 3. The CDR3 sequence is 14 residues long. CDR1 and CDR2 (germline): SEHNR, FQNEAQ (reference sequence). The CDR3 protein is CASSPGTGSYEQYF. CDR3 coding DNA: TGTGCCAGCAGCCCCGGGACAGGGTCCTACGAGCAGTACTTC. The entire variable domain, with the rest obtained from reference TRBV7-9 and TRBJ2-7, is as follows: DTGVSQNPRHKITKRGQNVTFRCDPISEHNRLYWYRQTLGQGPEFLTYFQNEAQLEKSRLLSDRFSAERPKGSFSTLEIQRTEQGDSAMYLCASSPGTGSYEQYFGPGTRLTVT.

This sequence joins TRBV4-3 and TRBJ2-1, with D tentatively TRBD2 (7 bases). Trimming stripped 6 bases from V and 2 bases from J, with 17 bases between. This CDR3 has 16 residues. Germline assignment: CDR1 LGHNA and CDR2 YSLEER. CDR3: CASSRFGGAAYNEQFF. The CDR3 DNA follows: TGCGCCAGCAGTCGATTTGGGGGGGCGGCCTACAATGAGCAGTTCTTC.

This chain links TRBV25-1 with TRBJ1-2, with TRBD1 matching over 7 bases. This CDR3 comprises 15 residues. The V gene end was trimmed by 3 bases and the J gene end by 6 bases; junction bases not matched to a gene: 10. Germline V lookup: CDR1 MGHDK, CDR2 SYGVNS. The CDR3 sequence is CASSDPTGEENGYTF. For the CDR3, the DNA is TGTGCCAGCAGTGATCCTACAGGGGAAGAGAATGGCTACACCTTC.

The rearrangement uses TRBV12-3 or TRBV12-4 and TRBJ2-1; D perhaps matches TRBD2 (5 bases). V was shortened by 8 bases and J by 7 bases, with 6 bases between the two germline ends. CDR3 size: 10 residues. CDR3 region: CASSGNEQFF. CDR3 bases: TGTGCCAGCTCGGGGAATGAGCAGTTCTTC.